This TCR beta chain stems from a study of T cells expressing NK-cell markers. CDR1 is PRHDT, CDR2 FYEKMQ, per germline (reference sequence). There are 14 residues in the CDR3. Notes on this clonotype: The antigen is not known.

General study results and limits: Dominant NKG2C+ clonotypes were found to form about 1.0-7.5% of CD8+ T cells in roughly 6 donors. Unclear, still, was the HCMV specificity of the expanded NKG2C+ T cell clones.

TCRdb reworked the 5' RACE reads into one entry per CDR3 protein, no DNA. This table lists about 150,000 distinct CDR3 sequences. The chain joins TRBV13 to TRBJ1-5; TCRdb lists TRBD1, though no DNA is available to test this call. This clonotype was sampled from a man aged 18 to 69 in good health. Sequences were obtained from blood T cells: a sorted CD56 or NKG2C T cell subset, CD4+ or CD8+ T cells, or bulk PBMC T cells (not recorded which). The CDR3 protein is CASNSRGSNQPQHF.